This T cell receptor (beta chain) was captured in a study of untreated major depressive disorder. CDR3 size: 14 residues. Per the germline V gene, CDR1 is MNHNY and CDR2 is SVGAGI (reference sequence). Trimming shortened V by 3 bases and J by 7 bases, and 13 bases separated the two germline ends. The data were produced by immunoSEQ multiplex PCR, yet TCRdb's version contains in-frame clones alone and is incomplete. In the table there are about 22,000 clones, nearly 90% of which are singletons. Magnetic negative selection enriched CD4+ T cells from thawed PBMCs. Findings and limits, study-wide: Generalizability is limited by the comparatively small study sample.

A note on this clone: Its specificity is unknown.

The sample was CD4+ T cells from PBMCs. The rearrangement links TRBV6-6 to TRBJ1-3; no clear D. The receptor comes from a woman aged 40 to 50 in good health. The CDR3 loop reads CASSYVGSGNTIYF. The CDR3 DNA sequence: TGTGCCAGCAGTTATGTAGGTTCCGGGAACACCATATATTTT.